These 8 T cell receptor beta chains came from one sample sequenced in a study of cytomegalovirus exposure and HLA in healthy donors. Libraries were prepared by immunoSEQ multiplex PCR; TCRdb keeps only in-frame clonotypes and omits some of them. Of over 200,000 clones listed, 80% to 90% are singletons. Sequences were obtained from PBMCs. The receptors come from a woman between 18 and 29 years old in good health and CMV-seronegative.

This clone was detected once. V and J are TRBV7-2 and TRBJ2-1; 10 bases align to TRBD2. Germline V CDR1 and CDR2: SGHTA, FQGNSA. Unmatched junction bases numbered 8, after V lost 6 bases and J lost 0 bases. CDR3 size: 17 residues. As DNA, the CDR3 is TGTGCCAGCAGTACATTCTCTAGCGGGAGCTCCTACAATGAGCAGTTCTTC. It yields the protein CASSTFSSGSSYNEQFF.

The CDR3 reads CSAQTSYEQYF. CDR3 nucleotide sequence: TGCAGTGCTCAGACTAGTTACGAGCAGTACTTC. This chain joins TRBV20-1 and TRBJ2-7; a weak D match, TRBD2 (6 bases). The CDR3 totals 11 residues. The V end lost 5 bases, the J end lost 4 bases, and 9 bases lay between the germline ends. The germline V gene has CDR1 DFQATT and CDR2 SNEGSKA (reference sequence).

The rearrangement uses TRBV7-2 and TRBJ2-7; 7 bases map to TRBD1. V shed 6 bases, J shed 0 bases, and the junction held 8 bases outside the gene matches. Germline-derived CDR1 and CDR2 are SGHTA and FQGNSA. The CDR3 is made up of 15 amino acids. CDR3 amino acids: CASSLTTGSSYEQYF. The CDR3, as DNA: TGTGCCAGCAGTCTCACGACAGGGAGCTCCTACGAGCAGTACTTC.

The sample holds one count of this clone. The chain couples TRBV27 to TRBJ2-1; 8 bases fit TRBD2. Germline V gene data show CDR1 as MNHEY and CDR2 as SMNVEV (reference sequence). Germline trimming cut 6 bases from V and 6 bases from J; bases unmatched to any gene: 7. This CDR3 is built from 14 residues. In DNA, the CDR3 is TGTGCCAGCAGCCCAACCCTAGCGGGCAATGAGCAGTTCTTC. Protein: CASSPTLAGNEQFF.

This chain links TRBV19 with TRBJ2-3; 10 bases are a match to TRBD2. Looked up from germline, CDR1 is LNHDA and CDR2 is SQIVND (reference sequence). J gave up 6 bases and V 6 bases, and 9 bases lay outside the gene matches. The length of the CDR3 is 15 residues. The CDR3 here is CASRGGSGRTDTQYF. DNA for the CDR3: TGTGCCAGTAGGGGAGGTAGCGGGAGGACCGATACGCAGTATTTT.

This rearrangement joins TRBV27 to TRBJ2-2; 7 bases are shared with TRBD2. This CDR3 is 14 amino acids long. Germline CDR1 is MNHEY and CDR2 is SMNVEV (reference sequence). With V trimmed by 6 bases and J by 5 bases, 6 bases remained unmatched. CDR3 sequence reads: CASSRLARTGELFF. CDR3 DNA: TGTGCCAGCAGCAGACTAGCACGGACCGGGGAGCTGTTTTTT.

In this sample, this clone turned up once. The chain couples TRBV27 to TRBJ2-7, with 7 bases lining up with TRBD1. This CDR3 is built from 16 residues. Germline V gene data show CDR1 as MNHEY and CDR2 as SMNVEV (reference sequence). V lost 4 bases to trimming and J lost 0 bases; unmatched junction nucleotides: 9. CDR3 loop: CASSSETGVDSYEQYF. CDR3 DNA sequence: TGTGCCAGCAGTTCTGAAACAGGGGTTGACTCCTACGAGCAGTACTTC.

The CDR3 DNA sequence: TGTGCCTGGAGTTTAGGAGTCCGAAATTGGCAGGGGGGAAAAAACATTCAGTACTTC. This gives the protein CAWSLGVRNWQGGKNIQYF. This chain connects TRBV30 to TRBJ2-4, with D maybe TRBD1 (7 bases). CDR1 is GTSNPN and CDR2 is SVGIG in the germline V gene (reference sequence). CDR3 length equals 19 residues. Trimming shortened V by 2 bases and J by 4 bases, and 27 bases separated the two germline ends.